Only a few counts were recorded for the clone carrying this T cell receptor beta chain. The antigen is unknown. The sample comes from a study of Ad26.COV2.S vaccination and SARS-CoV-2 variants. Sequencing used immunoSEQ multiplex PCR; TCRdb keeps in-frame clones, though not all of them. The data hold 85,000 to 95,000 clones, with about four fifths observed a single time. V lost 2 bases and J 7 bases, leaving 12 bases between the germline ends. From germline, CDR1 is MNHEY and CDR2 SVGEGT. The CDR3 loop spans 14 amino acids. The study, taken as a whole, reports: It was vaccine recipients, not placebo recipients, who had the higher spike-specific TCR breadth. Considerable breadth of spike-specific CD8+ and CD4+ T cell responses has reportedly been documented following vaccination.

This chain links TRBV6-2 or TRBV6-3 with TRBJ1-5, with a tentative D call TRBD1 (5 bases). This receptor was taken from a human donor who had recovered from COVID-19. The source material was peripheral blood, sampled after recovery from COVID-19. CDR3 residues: CASSYGTEGQPQHF. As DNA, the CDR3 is TGTGCCAGCAGTTACGGAACGGAGGGGCAGCCCCAGCATTTT.